One sample yielded the 20 T cell receptor beta chains listed below, sequenced in a study of blood T cell repertoires in COVID-19. The table came from immunoSEQ multiplex PCR; TCRdb's copy has only in-frame clones and leaves some out. The sample gives about 110,000 clones, around nine tenths of which show up once; under 5% is in the top ten. Sequencing was done on a sample of peripheral blood. The source is a man aged 40-49 years with acute or convalescent COVID-19.

The V call is TRBV30, the J call TRBJ2-4; D remains unclear. In germline, CDR1 is GTSNPN, CDR2 SVGIG (reference sequence). This CDR3 spans 13 amino acids. V lost 6 bases and J 0 bases, leaving 9 bases between the germline ends. CDR3 DNA: TGTGCCTGCTCCAGGCTAGCCAAAAACATTCAGTACTTC. Amino acid sequence: CACSRLAKNIQYF.

The rearrangement joins TRBV6-5 to TRBJ1-1; maybe TRBD1 (5 bases). The CDR3 runs 13 residues. Per the germline V gene, CDR1 is MNHEY and CDR2 is SVGAGI. V was pared by 6 bases and J by 4 bases, with 12 bases between. The CDR3 reads CASRGRWGTEAFF. CDR3 sequence (DNA): TGTGCCAGCAGGGGGCGATGGGGCACTGAAGCTTTCTTT.

This chain joins TRBV9 and TRBJ1-1, with 7 nucleotides matching TRBD1. V was pared by 5 bases and J by 4 bases, with 8 bases of the junction left unmatched. The germline gives CDR1 SGDLS, CDR2 YYNGEE. The CDR3 consists of 14 residues. CDR3 protein: CASSPRQGGTEAFF. CDR3 coding DNA: TGTGCCAGCAGTCCCCGACAGGGTGGCACTGAAGCTTTCTTT.

This chain uses TRBV6-2 or TRBV6-3 with TRBJ1-5; D gene uncertain. Germline CDR1 and CDR2: MNHEY and SVGEGT. Trimming removed 4 bases at V and 6 bases at J, with 13 bases between. This CDR3 is built from 14 residues. CDR3 nucleotides: TGTGCCAGCAGTTCCCTCCGCAGCGTTCAGCCCCAGCATTTT. Protein product: CASSSLRSVQPQHF.

The chain recombines TRBV7-2 with TRBJ2-3, with a possible D match to TRBD2 (5 bases). Germline loops: CDR1 SGHTA, CDR2 FQGNSA. This CDR3 has 14 residues. V was pared by 5 bases and J by 2 bases, with 11 bases between. The CDR3 sequence is CASSPRGTTDTQYF. The CDR3, as DNA: TGTGCCAGCAGCCCACGGGGAACCACAGATACGCAGTATTTT.

The chain uses TRBV4-3 and TRBJ1-1; tentatively, D is TRBD1 (6 bases). This CDR3 comprises 16 residues. V lost 1 base and J 2 bases, leaving 14 bases between the germline ends. The germline gives CDR1 LGHNA, CDR2 YSLEER. The CDR3 DNA is TGCGCCAGCAGCCAAGGGGCAGGGGTCTCCAACACTGAAGCTTTCTTT. Translating it yields CASSQGAGVSNTEAFF.

V and J are TRBV4-2 and TRBJ1-6, with no clear D. Germline V lookup: CDR1 LGHNA, CDR2 YNFKEQ. The CDR3 is 14 residues long. Trimming took 4 bases from V and 7 from J, leaving 11 bases between them. CDR3 nucleotide sequence: TGTGCCAGCAGCCGCGCTATAGTCAATTCACCCCTCCACTTT. This translates into CASSRAIVNSPLHF.

The chain links TRBV27 to TRBJ2-1; TRBD2 might be the D (6 bases). Germline CDR1 is MNHEY and CDR2 is SMNVEV (reference sequence). Between the trimmed V and J ends, which lost 6 bases and 9 bases, there was a span of 18 bases. The CDR3 extends over 14 amino acids. The CDR3 reads CASRIPGLAGEQFF. The CDR3 coding sequence is TGTGCCAGCAGGATACCGGGACTCGCTGGTGAGCAGTTCTTC.

This rearrangement joins TRBV7-2 to TRBJ1-3; TRBD1 agrees at 8 bases. Trimming removed 1 base from V and 0 bases from J; junction bases left unmatched: 2. This CDR3 spans 16 amino acids. CDR1 SGHTA and CDR2 FQGNSA come from the germline V gene. The CDR3 sequence is CASSLVGQGSGNTIYF. CDR3 sequence (DNA): TGTGCCAGCAGCTTAGTTGGACAGGGCTCTGGAAACACCATATATTTT.

This clone has only a few counts. The V gene is TRBV4-2, the J gene TRBJ1-4; D may be TRBD1 (5 bases). The CDR3 spans 16 residues. V lost 0 bases and J 10 bases, leaving 18 bases between the germline ends. CDR1 and CDR2 from the germline V gene are LGHNA and YNFKEQ. DNA of the CDR3: TGTGCCAGCAGCCAAGACCCCCCAACAGGTGGGGCAAAACTGTTTTTT. It codes for CASSQDPPTGGAKLFF.

This clone was detected only once. This sequence joins TRBV11-2 and TRBJ2-7; TRBD2 is a possible D gene (6 bases). V was clipped by 5 bases and J by 0 bases, with 11 bases between them. The CDR3 runs 14 residues. Germline V gene lookup returns CDR1 SGHAT and CDR2 FQNNGV. CDR3 loop: CASSRQGGSYEQYF. The CDR3, as DNA: TGTGCCAGCAGCCGGCAGGGAGGCTCCTACGAGCAGTACTTC.

The chain joins TRBV10-3 to TRBJ1-6; 7 bases line up with TRBD1. CDR3 length: 14 residues. J gave up 8 bases and V 3 bases, and 4 bases lay outside the gene matches. Germline V gene data show CDR1 as ENHRY and CDR2 as SYGVKD. The CDR3: CAISDEGAYSPLHF. The CDR3 DNA sequence: TGTGCCATCAGTGACGAGGGGGCCTATTCACCCCTCCACTTT.

The chain carries TRBV29-1 and TRBJ1-2; D not certain. Germline-derived CDR1 and CDR2 are SQVTM and ANQGSEA. Deletions cut 6 bases from V and 3 bases from J, with 20 bases between. This CDR3 is built from 15 residues. The chain's CDR3 is CSVDGHSPRDYGYTF. The CDR3 DNA is TGCAGCGTGGATGGTCACAGCCCACGAGACTATGGCTACACCTTC.

The chain uses TRBV11-3 and TRBJ2-1, with 9 bases aligning to TRBD2. J gave up 7 bases and V 2 bases, and 6 bases lay outside the gene matches. This CDR3 spans 15 amino acids. Looked up from germline, CDR1 is SGHNT and CDR2 is YENEEA. Written as DNA, the CDR3 is TGTGCCAGCAGCTTAACGGCGGGAGGGCCGAATGAGCAGTTCTTC. The encoded protein is CASSLTAGGPNEQFF.

The chain uses TRBV19 and TRBJ1-2; the D gene is possibly TRBD1 (6 bases). The CDR3 covers 15 residues. Germline CDR1 reads LNHDA; CDR2 reads SQIVND (reference sequence). Trimming shortened V by 2 bases and J by 2 bases, and 12 bases separated the two germline ends. The CDR3 loop is CASSIKGGQNYGYTF. The DNA of the CDR3 is TGTGCCAGTAGTATAAAGGGGGGGCAAAACTATGGCTACACCTTC.

The chain uses TRBV5-4 and TRBJ2-3; 7 nucleotides line up with TRBD1. Germline V gene data show CDR1 as SGHNT and CDR2 as YYREEE (reference sequence). The V gene end was trimmed by 1 base and the J gene end by 4 bases; junction bases not matched to a gene: 12. The CDR3 is 17 amino acids. The CDR3 protein is CASSLPGQVRGADTQYF. The CDR3, as DNA: TGTGCCAGCAGCTTGCCCGGACAGGTGAGGGGCGCAGATACGCAGTATTTT.

This rearrangement joins TRBV5-1 to TRBJ1-1, with a weak D call TRBD1 (5 bases). Between the trimmed V and J ends, which lost 0 bases and 4 bases, there was a span of 7 bases. This CDR3 is 13 amino acids long. The germline V gene has CDR1 SGHRS and CDR2 YFSETQ. The CDR3 DNA reads as TGCGCCAGCAGCTTGGATGGGGCCACTGAAGCTTTCTTT. It is translated as CASSLDGATEAFF.

This sequence joins TRBV7-9 and TRBJ1-2, with D perhaps TRBD1 (6 bases). CDR3 length: 14 amino acids. Germline loops: CDR1 SEHNR, CDR2 FQNEAQ (reference sequence). Between the trimmed V and J ends, which lost 4 bases and 4 bases, there was a span of 13 bases. The CDR3 here is CASSSPGAPYGYTF. The DNA of the CDR3 is TGTGCCAGCAGCTCCCCAGGGGCCCCCTATGGCTACACCTTC.

CDR3 in DNA: TGTGCCACCAGCAGAGATCAGACTTACAATGAGCAGTTCTTC. This translates into CATSRDQTYNEQFF. The chain couples TRBV15 to TRBJ2-1; D not resolved. CDR1 is LNHNV, CDR2 YYDKDF, per germline (reference sequence). The CDR3 sequence is 14 residues long. The V gene lost 0 bases and the J gene lost 4 bases, with 7 bases spanning the gap.

V gene TRBV9 combines with J gene TRBJ2-2, with D possibly matching TRBD2 (5 bases). V gave up 6 bases and J gave up 7 bases, with 13 bases separating them. The CDR3 length is 13 residues. Germline CDR1 is SGDLS and CDR2 is YYNGEE. The DNA of the CDR3 is TGTGCCAGCATGTCGGGGTTAATCGGGGAGCTGTTTTTT. Translation: CASMSGLIGELFF. Looking up the rest from reference TRBV9 and TRBJ2-2 gives the full variable domain: DSGVTQTPKHLITATGQRVTLRCSPRSGDLSVYWYQQSLDQGLQFLIQYYNGEERAKGNILERFSAQQFPDLHSELNLSSLELGDSALYFCASMSGLIGELFFGEGSRLTVL.